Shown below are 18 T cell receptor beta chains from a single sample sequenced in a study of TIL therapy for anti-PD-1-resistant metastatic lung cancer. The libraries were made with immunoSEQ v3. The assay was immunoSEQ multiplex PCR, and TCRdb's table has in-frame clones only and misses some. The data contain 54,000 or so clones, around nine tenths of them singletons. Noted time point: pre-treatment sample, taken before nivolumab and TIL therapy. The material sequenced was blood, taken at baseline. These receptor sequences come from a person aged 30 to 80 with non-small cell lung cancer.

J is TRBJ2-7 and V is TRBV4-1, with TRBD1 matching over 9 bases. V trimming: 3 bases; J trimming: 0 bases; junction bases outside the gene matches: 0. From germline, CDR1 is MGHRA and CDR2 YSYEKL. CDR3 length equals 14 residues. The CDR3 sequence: CASSQGQGSYEQYF. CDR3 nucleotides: TGCGCCAGCAGCCAGGGACAGGGCTCCTACGAGCAGTACTTC.

The CDR3 DNA sequence: TGTGCCAGCAGCCTGCCTAAGGCCACAGATACGCAGTATTTT. This gives the protein CASSLPKATDTQYF. The chain combines TRBV6-6 with TRBJ2-3, with no clear D. This CDR3 has 14 amino acids. V was shortened by 6 bases and J by 2 bases, with 12 bases between the two germline ends. From germline, CDR1 is MNHNY and CDR2 SVGAGI (reference sequence).

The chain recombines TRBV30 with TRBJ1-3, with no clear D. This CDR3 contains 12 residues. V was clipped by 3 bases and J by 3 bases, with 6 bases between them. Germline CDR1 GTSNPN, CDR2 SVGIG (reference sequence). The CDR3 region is CAWREGGNTIYF. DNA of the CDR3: TGTGCCTGGAGGGAAGGTGGAAACACCATATATTTT. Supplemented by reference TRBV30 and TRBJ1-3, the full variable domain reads SQTIHQWPATLVQPVGSPLSLECTVEGTSNPNLYWYRQAAGRGLQLLFYSVGIGQISSEVPQNLSASRPQDRQFILSSKKLLLSDSGFYLCAWREGGNTIYFGEGSWLTVV.

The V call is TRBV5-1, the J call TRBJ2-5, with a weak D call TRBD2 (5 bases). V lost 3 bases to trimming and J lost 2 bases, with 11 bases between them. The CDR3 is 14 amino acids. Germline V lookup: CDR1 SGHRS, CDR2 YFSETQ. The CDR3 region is CASSSPGVQETQYF. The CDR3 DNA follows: TGCGCCAGCAGCTCCCCCGGGGTTCAAGAGACCCAGTACTTC.

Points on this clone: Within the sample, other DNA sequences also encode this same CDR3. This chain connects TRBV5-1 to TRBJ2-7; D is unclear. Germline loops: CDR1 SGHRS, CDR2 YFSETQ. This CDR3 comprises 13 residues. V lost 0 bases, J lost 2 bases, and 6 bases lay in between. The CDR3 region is CASSLDTAYEQYF. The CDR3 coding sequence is TGCGCCAGCAGCTTGGATACTGCCTACGAGCAGTACTTC.

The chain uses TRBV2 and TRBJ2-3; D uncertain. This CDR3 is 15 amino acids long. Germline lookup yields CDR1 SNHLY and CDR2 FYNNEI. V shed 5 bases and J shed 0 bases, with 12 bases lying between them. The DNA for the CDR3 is TGTGCCAGCAGTTTGCGACGGGTGAGCACAGATACGCAGTATTTT. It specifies CASSLRRVSTDTQYF.

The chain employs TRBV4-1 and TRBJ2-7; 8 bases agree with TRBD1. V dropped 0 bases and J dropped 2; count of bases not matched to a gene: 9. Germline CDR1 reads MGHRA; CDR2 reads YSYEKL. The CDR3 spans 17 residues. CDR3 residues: CASSQEPVLQGAYEQYF. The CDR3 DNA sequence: TGCGCCAGCAGCCAAGAACCGGTTCTACAGGGGGCCTACGAGCAGTACTTC.

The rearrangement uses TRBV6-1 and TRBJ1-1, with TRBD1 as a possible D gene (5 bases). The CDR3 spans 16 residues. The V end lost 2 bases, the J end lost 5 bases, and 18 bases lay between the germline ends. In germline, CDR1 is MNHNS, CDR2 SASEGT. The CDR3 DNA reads TGTGCCAGCAGTGAATGGTTGCGCCTCTGGGGGACTGAAGCTTTCTTT. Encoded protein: CASSEWLRLWGTEAFF.

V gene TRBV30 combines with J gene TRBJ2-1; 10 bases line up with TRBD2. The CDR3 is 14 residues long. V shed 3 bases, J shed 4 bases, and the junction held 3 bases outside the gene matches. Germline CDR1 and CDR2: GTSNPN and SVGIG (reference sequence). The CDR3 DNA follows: TGTGCCTGGAGAACTAGCGGGACGTACAATGAGCAGTTCTTC. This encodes CAWRTSGTYNEQFF. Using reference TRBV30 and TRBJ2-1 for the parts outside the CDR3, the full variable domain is SQTIHQWPATLVQPVGSPLSLECTVEGTSNPNLYWYRQAAGRGLQLLFYSVGIGQISSEVPQNLSASRPQDRQFILSSKKLLLSDSGFYLCAWRTSGTYNEQFFGPGTRLTVL.

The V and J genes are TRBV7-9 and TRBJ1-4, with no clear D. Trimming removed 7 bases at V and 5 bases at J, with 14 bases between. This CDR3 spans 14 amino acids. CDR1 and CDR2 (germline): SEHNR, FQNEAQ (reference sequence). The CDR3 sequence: CASTLDGLNEKLFF. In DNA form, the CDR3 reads TGTGCCAGCACTCTAGACGGCCTCAATGAAAAACTGTTTTTT.

The CDR3 bases are TGTGCTAGTGGTTTGACACCAGGGACTAGCGTCCATGAGCAGTTCTTC. It specifies CASGLTPGTSVHEQFF. J is TRBJ2-1 and V is TRBV12-5; 10 nucleotides line up with TRBD2. CDR3 length equals 16 residues. Germline lookup yields CDR1 LGHNT and CDR2 FRNRAP. V was clipped by 2 bases and J by 8 bases; unmatched bases: 9.

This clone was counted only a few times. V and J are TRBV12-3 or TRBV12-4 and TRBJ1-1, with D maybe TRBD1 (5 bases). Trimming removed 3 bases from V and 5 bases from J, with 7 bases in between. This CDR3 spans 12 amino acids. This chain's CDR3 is CASSFGGTEAFF. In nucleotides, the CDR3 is TGTGCCAGCAGTTTCGGGGGAACTGAAGCTTTCTTT.

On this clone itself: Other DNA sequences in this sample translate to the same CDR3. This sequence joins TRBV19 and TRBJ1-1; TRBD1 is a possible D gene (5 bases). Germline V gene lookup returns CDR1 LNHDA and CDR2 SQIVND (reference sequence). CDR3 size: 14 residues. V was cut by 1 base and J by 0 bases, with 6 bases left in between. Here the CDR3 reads CASSIGQLNTEAFF. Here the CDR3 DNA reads TGTGCCAGTAGTATAGGACAGTTGAACACTGAAGCTTTCTTT.

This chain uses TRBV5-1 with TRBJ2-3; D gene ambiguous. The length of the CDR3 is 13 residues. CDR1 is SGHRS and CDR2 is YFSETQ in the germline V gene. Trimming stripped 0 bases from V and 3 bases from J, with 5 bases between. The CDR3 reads CASSLDGTDTQYF. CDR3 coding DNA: TGCGCCAGCAGCTTGGACGGGACAGATACGCAGTATTTT. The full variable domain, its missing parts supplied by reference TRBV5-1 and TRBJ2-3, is KAGVTQTPRYLIKTRGQQVTLSCSPISGHRSVSWYQQTPGQGLQFLFEYFSETQRNKGNFPGRFSGRQFSNSRSEMNVSTLELGDSALYLCASSLDGTDTQYFGPGTRLTVL.

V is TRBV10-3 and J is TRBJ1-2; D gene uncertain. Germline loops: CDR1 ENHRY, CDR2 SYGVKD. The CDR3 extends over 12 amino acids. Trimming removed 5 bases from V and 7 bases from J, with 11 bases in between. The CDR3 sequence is CAISSQSVGYTF. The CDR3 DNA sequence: TGTGCCATCAGTTCTCAGAGTGTTGGCTACACCTTC.

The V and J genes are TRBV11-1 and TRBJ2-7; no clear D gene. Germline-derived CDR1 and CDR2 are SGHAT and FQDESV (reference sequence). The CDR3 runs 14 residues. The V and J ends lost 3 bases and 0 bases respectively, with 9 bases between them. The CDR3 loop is CASSFNVVSYEQYF. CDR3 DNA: TGTGCCAGCAGCTTTAATGTTGTCTCCTACGAGCAGTACTTC.

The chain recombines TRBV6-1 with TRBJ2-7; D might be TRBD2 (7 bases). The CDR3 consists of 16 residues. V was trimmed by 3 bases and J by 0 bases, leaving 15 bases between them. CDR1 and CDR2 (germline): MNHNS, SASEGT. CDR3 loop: CASSDWGGLSSYEQYF. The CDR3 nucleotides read TGTGCCAGCAGTGATTGGGGGGGCCTCAGCTCCTACGAGCAGTACTTC.

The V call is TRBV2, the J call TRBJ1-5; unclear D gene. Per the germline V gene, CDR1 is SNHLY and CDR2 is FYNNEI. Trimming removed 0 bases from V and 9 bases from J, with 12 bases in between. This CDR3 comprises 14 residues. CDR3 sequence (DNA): TGTGCCAGCAGTGAAGCAACAGCGGGAGGGCCCCAGCATTTT. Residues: CASSEATAGGPQHF.